This entry lists 14 T cell receptor beta chains sequenced from one sample in a study of T cells in women clearing cervical HPV infection. The repertoire was sequenced with immunoSEQ multiplex PCR; TCRdb's copy has only in-frame clones and lacks some. This repertoire comprises 18,000 or so clones; its ten largest clones make up 13% to 15%. Sequenced input: blood buffy coat. The origin of the receptors is a woman aged 18-69 years with a cervical HPV16 infection that either progressed to CIN3+ or cleared (not recorded which).

On this clone: The read is 3 residues too short to cover the CDR3 end, so that end is filled in from the germline J gene. The chain employs TRBV2 and TRBJ1-5; no clear D gene. This CDR3 is built from 12 residues. CDR1 is SNHLY, CDR2 FYNNEI, per germline. The ends were cut back, 3 bases at V and 7 bases at J, with 7 bases in the middle. CDR3 DNA (partial): TGTGCCAGCAGTGAGTTAGCCCAGCCC. Protein product: CASSELAQP. The CDR3 reads in full as CASSELAQPQHF.

The CDR3 reads CASSLESGGTEAFF. The DNA read from the CDR3 is TGTGCCAGCAGCTTAGAATCAGGGGGCACTGAA. The chain joins TRBV7-9 to TRBJ1-1; 7 positions agree with TRBD1. The sequenced fragment ends 3 residues before the CDR3 boundary, so the rest is inferred from the germline J gene. V was pared by 1 base and J by 4 bases, with 3 bases of the junction left unmatched. CDR1 is SEHNR and CDR2 is FQNEAQ in the germline V gene (reference sequence). CDR3 length equals 14 residues.

On this clone itself: Read coverage stops 3 residues before the CDR3 terminus; the germline J gene supplies the remainder. The chain combines TRBV20-1 with TRBJ1-2, with no clear D. Trimming shortened V by 5 bases and J by 3 bases, and 10 bases separated the two germline ends. Germline CDR1 reads DFQATT; CDR2 reads SNEGSKA (reference sequence). This CDR3 is built from 12 residues. The CDR3: CSAAGRYYGYTF. The part of the CDR3 DNA that was read is TGCAGTGCTGCGGGGAGGTACTATGGC.

To note about this clone: With the read ending 3 residues before the CDR3 end, the germline J gene is used to fill in that end. V usage is TRBV10-2 and J usage is TRBJ2-2, with unresolved D. CDR1 and CDR2 from the germline V gene are WSHSY and SAAADI. The CDR3 is 13 amino acids. V gave up 4 bases and J gave up 1 base, with 4 bases separating them. The CDR3 bases that were read are TGCGCCAGCAGTGTAGAGAACACCGGGGAG. Translation: CASSVENTGE. The CDR3 in its entirety is CASSVENTGELFF.

According to its frequency, this clone is medium-sized. The read ends 3 residues before the CDR3 terminus; that terminus is restored from the germline J gene. The V and J genes are TRBV19 and TRBJ2-4, with D maybe TRBD1 (5 bases). Trimming removed 3 bases at V and 2 bases at J, with 8 bases between. The V gene's germline CDR1 is LNHDA and CDR2 SQIVND (reference sequence). The CDR3 runs to 14 residues. The chain's CDR3 is CASSIQGTKNIQYF. The sequenced part of the CDR3 DNA is TGTGCCAGTAGTATTCAGGGTACCAAAAACATT. Complete variable domain (other parts from reference TRBV19 and TRBJ2-4): DGGITQSPKYLFRKEGQNVTLSCEQNLNHDAMYWYRQDPGQGLRLIYYSQIVNDFQKGDIAEGYSVSREKKESFPLTVTSAQKNPTAFYLCASSIQGTKNIQYFGAGTRLSVL.

A note on this clone: Sequencing ends 3 residues short of the CDR3 end; the germline J gene provides the rest. The genes are TRBV20-1 and TRBJ2-3, with a possible D match to TRBD1 (6 bases). V dropped 6 bases and J dropped 6 bases, with 22 bases sitting between them. This CDR3 is built from 15 residues. Germline CDR1 DFQATT, CDR2 SNEGSKA (reference sequence). The CDR3 DNA, read in part, is TGCAGTGCCGTAGTACGGTCAGGGGATCCGGATACG. Translating gives CSAVVRSGDPDT. The whole CDR3 reads CSAVVRSGDPDTQYF.

Remarks on this clone: The read stops 3 residues short of the end of the CDR3; the missing end is completed from the germline J gene. The gene calls are TRBV5-4 and TRBJ2-3, with a possible D match to TRBD1 (5 bases). Germline CDR1 reads SGHNT; CDR2 reads YYREEE (reference sequence). The CDR3 has 15 residues. Incomplete CDR3 DNA: TGTGCCAGCAGCTTATCCGCAGGGCAACAAGAGACG. It codes for CASSLSAGQQET. The complete CDR3 protein is CASSLSAGQQETQYF.

Concerning this clone: The read terminates 3 residues ahead of where the CDR3 ends, so the germline J gene completes it. The chain recombines TRBV6-1 with TRBJ2-5; D perhaps matches TRBD2 (7 bases). The CDR3 is 15 amino acids. The ends were cut back, 3 bases at V and 4 bases at J, with 15 bases in the middle. Germline assignment: CDR1 MNHNS and CDR2 SASEGT. CDR3 DNA, as far as it was read: TGTGCCAGCAGTGATTGGGGGGGGCGGGGAGAGACC. Translated: CASSDWGGRGET. From start to end, the CDR3 is CASSDWGGRGETQYF.

About this clone: The read ends 3 residues shy of where the CDR3 ends; the end is completed using the germline J gene. The V gene is TRBV6-1, the J gene TRBJ2-7, with 7 bases identical to TRBD1. Looked up from germline, CDR1 is MNHNS and CDR2 is SASEGT. CDR3 length equals 13 residues. V was clipped by 2 bases and J by 5 bases; unmatched bases: 3. The CDR3: CASSERQGHEQYF. The covered CDR3 bases are TGTGCCAGCAGTGAACGACAGGGTCACGAG.

Comments on this clone: The read terminates 3 residues ahead of where the CDR3 ends, so the germline J gene completes it. V gene TRBV12-3 or TRBV12-4 combines with J gene TRBJ2-2; a weak D match, TRBD1 (6 bases). V was trimmed by 5 bases and J by 5 bases, leaving 9 bases between them. The CDR3 length is 13 residues. The CDR3 bases that were read are TGTGCCAGCAGTATACAGGGAACCGGGGAG. Translating it yields CASSIQGTGE. The whole CDR3 protein reads CASSIQGTGELFF.

In regard to this clone: The observed sequence ends 3 residues before the CDR3 terminus, with the missing tail filled in from the germline J gene. The genes are TRBV5-1 and TRBJ2-2; 11 bases line up with TRBD2. Germline values: CDR1 SGHRS, CDR2 YFSETQ. CDR3 length: 16 amino acids. Trimming removed 3 bases from V and 1 base from J; junction bases left unmatched: 2. The covered CDR3 bases are TGCGCCAGCAGCTCCCTAGCGGGGGGGAACACCGGGGAG. Protein sequence: CASSSLAGGNTGE. The entire CDR3 protein reads CASSSLAGGNTGELFF.

CDR3: CSARQGSSYNSPLFF. The sequenced part of the CDR3 DNA is TGCAGTGCTAGGCAGGGGAGCTCCTATAATTCACCG. The chain combines TRBV20-1 with TRBJ2-2, with D perhaps matching TRBD1 (6 bases). The read finishes 3 residues shy of the CDR3 end, and the germline J gene is used to complete it. Germline V gene data show CDR1 as DFQATT and CDR2 as SNEGSKA (reference sequence). The CDR3 spans 15 residues.

CDR3 bases read: TGTGCCAGCAGTGGGGACAGGGGGTTCGGTCAGCCC. Protein product: CASSGDRGFGQP. The entire CDR3 is CASSGDRGFGQPQHF. The chain links TRBV12-3 or TRBV12-4 to TRBJ1-5; 11 bases align to TRBD1. The CDR3 end lies 3 residues beyond the end of the read and is filled in from the germline J gene. Trimming removed 5 bases from V and 6 bases from J; junction bases left unmatched: 6. The CDR3 extends over 15 amino acids.

About this clone itself: Sequence at one end of the junction differs from germline and may be a read error. The missing CDR3 end, 3 residues past where the read stops, is filled in from the germline J gene. V usage is TRBV18 and J usage is TRBJ2-5; TRBD1 agrees at 8 bases. CDR3 length: 15 residues. Germline CDR1 is KGHSH and CDR2 is LQKENI. The part of the CDR3 DNA that was read is TGTGCCTGCTCATATGGACAGGGTGGGACGGAGACC. Translation: CACSYGQGGTET. The CDR3 reads in full as CACSYGQGGTETQYF.